This TCR beta chain was sequenced during a study of OX40 agonist ivuxolimab in advanced cancers. Germline V lookup: CDR1 ENHRY, CDR2 SYGVKD. The length of the CDR3 is 17 residues. After removal of 7 bases from V and 4 bases from J, the junction contained 16 bases not matched to a gene. TCRdb keeps only in-frame clones here, not all; method: immunoSEQ multiplex PCR. This table has some 100,000 clones, around 87% appearing once. The J gene is TRBJ2-5, the V gene TRBV10-3, with 9 positions matching TRBD2. The receptor comes from an adult with an advanced solid tumor such as melanoma, head and neck, liver or kidney cancer. Material: CD4+ or CD8+ T cells sorted from blood, obtained in a trial of the OX40 agonist ivuxolimab. This CDR3 reads CAIMKGALAGGPETQYF. The DNA for the CDR3 is TGTGCCATCATGAAAGGGGCACTCGCGGGGGGGCCAGAGACCCAGTACTTC.